Shown below are 16 T cell receptor beta chains from a single sample sequenced in a study of blood T cell repertoires in COVID-19. The table came from immunoSEQ multiplex PCR; TCRdb's copy has only in-frame clones and leaves some out. Here the sample spans 100,000 to 150,000 clones, 85% to 90% being singletons. The material sequenced was peripheral blood. The source is an elderly woman with acute or convalescent COVID-19.

This chain connects TRBV5-4 to TRBJ2-5; 9 bases are shared with TRBD2. V trimming: 2 bases; J trimming: 4 bases; junction bases outside the gene matches: 9. CDR3 length equals 16 residues. Germline CDR1 reads SGHNT; CDR2 reads YYREEE (reference sequence). The CDR3 coding sequence is TGTGCCAGCAGCTTCTTAAGCGGGGGGAGGGGAGAGACCCAGTACTTC. This codes for CASSFLSGGRGETQYF.

The J gene is TRBJ1-3, the V gene TRBV9; D ambiguous. The CDR3 spans 14 residues. The germline CDR1 and CDR2 sequences are SGDLS and YYNGEE. V dropped 0 bases and J dropped 0 bases, with 4 bases sitting between them. The CDR3 is CASSVESSGNTIYF. The CDR3 DNA reads TGTGCCAGCAGCGTAGAGAGCTCTGGAAACACCATATATTTT.

The chain couples TRBV7-2 to TRBJ1-5; possible D gene TRBD1, 6 bases. The CDR3 is made up of 15 amino acids. Per germline, CDR1 SGHTA and CDR2 FQGNSA. V lost 5 bases to trimming and J lost 3 bases, with 14 bases between them. CDR3 in amino acids: CASSPREGVNQPQHF. CDR3 in DNA: TGTGCCAGCAGCCCCCGGGAGGGGGTCAATCAGCCCCAGCATTTT.

J is TRBJ1-5 and V is TRBV18, with 8 bases fitting TRBD1. The junction had 4 bases not matched to a gene; V was cut back by 3 bases and J by 3 bases. CDR3 length: 15 residues. The germline gives CDR1 KGHSH, CDR2 LQKENI. CDR3 region: CASSPGTGDNQPQHF. The CDR3 region has the DNA TGTGCCAGCTCACCGGGGACAGGCGACAATCAGCCCCAGCATTTT.

This sequence joins TRBV10-3 and TRBJ2-5; 7 bases agree with TRBD2. There are 15 residues in the CDR3. CDR1 ENHRY and CDR2 SYGVKD come from the germline V gene. V was pared by 3 bases and J by 2 bases, with 6 bases of the junction left unmatched. In DNA form, the CDR3 reads TGTGCCATCAGTGACCCAGCGGGGAAACAAGAGACCCAGTACTTC. It encodes CAISDPAGKQETQYF.

This chain joins TRBV29-1 and TRBJ2-2; no clear D gene. CDR1 and CDR2 from the germline V gene are SQVTM and ANQGSEA. Trimming pared 4 bases from V and 2 bases from J, leaving 2 bases between. This CDR3 has 11 residues. The CDR3 nucleotides are TGCAGCGTTGCAAACACCGGGGAGCTGTTTTTT. Translation: CSVANTGELFF.

This chain links TRBV6-2 or TRBV6-3 with TRBJ1-1; a weak D match, TRBD1 (5 bases). This CDR3 comprises 14 residues. Germline lookup yields CDR1 MNHEY and CDR2 SVGEGT. V gave up 5 bases and J gave up 10 bases, with 20 bases separating them. CDR3 residues: CASSPPPYRPRAFF. The DNA for the CDR3 is TGTGCCAGCAGTCCCCCTCCTTACAGGCCCCGAGCTTTCTTT.

The V and J genes are TRBV19 and TRBJ1-1, with D possibly being TRBD1 (5 bases). V dropped 6 bases and J dropped 0 bases, with 11 bases sitting between them. Looked up from germline, CDR1 is LNHDA and CDR2 is SQIVND (reference sequence). The CDR3 runs 14 residues. The CDR3 loop is CASSRDRVNTEAFF. The CDR3 nucleotides read TGTGCCAGTAGCCGAGACAGAGTGAACACTGAAGCTTTCTTT.

This clone has a single count. This chain joins TRBV2 and TRBJ2-1; tentatively, D is TRBD1 (6 bases). The V and J ends lost 3 bases and 7 bases respectively, with 10 bases between them. The CDR3 consists of 13 residues. CDR1 and CDR2 (germline): SNHLY, FYNNEI. CDR3 residues: CASSDEGVNEQFF. DNA for the CDR3: TGTGCCAGCAGTGACGAGGGGGTGAATGAGCAGTTCTTC.

V is TRBV4-1 and J is TRBJ1-3; 8 nucleotides match TRBD1. V shed 2 bases and J 1 base; nucleotides not matched to a gene: 10. CDR3 size: 18 residues. Germline-derived CDR1 and CDR2 are MGHRA and YSYEKL. CDR3 in DNA: TGCGCCAGCAGCCAATTGGGGACAGGTCGGCAATCTGGAAACACCATATATTTT. The encoded protein is CASSQLGTGRQSGNTIYF.

The DNA for the CDR3 is TGTGCCAGCAGCTACTACTCCAGTGAAGACACAGATACGCAGTATTTT. This sequence encodes CASSYYSSEDTDTQYF. This chain connects TRBV5-5 to TRBJ2-3; D remains unclear. The V gene lost 3 bases and the J gene lost 2 bases, with 16 bases spanning the gap. The CDR3 runs 16 residues. CDR1 and CDR2 (germline): SGHKS, YYEKEE (reference sequence).

The chain has TRBV4-2 and TRBJ1-1, with D unclear. The germline V and J ends were trimmed by 1 base and 7 bases, with 10 bases remaining between them. Germline CDR1 is LGHNA and CDR2 is YNFKEQ. The CDR3 spans 13 residues. The CDR3 DNA sequence: TGTGCCAGCAGCCAAGCTCCTGGGCTTGAAGCTTTCTTT. It is translated as CASSQAPGLEAFF.

This chain links TRBV7-9 with TRBJ1-1, with D perhaps TRBD1 (6 bases). There are 15 residues in the CDR3. CDR1 SEHNR and CDR2 FQNEAQ come from the germline V gene (reference sequence). Trimming took off 5 bases at V and 6 bases at J, with 19 bases between the two ends. The CDR3 protein is CASSILGGAPAEAFF. In DNA, the CDR3 is TGTGCCAGCAGCATCCTTGGGGGGGCGCCGGCTGAAGCTTTCTTT.

This clone has more than one count but fewer than ten. Germline and junction disagree at one end, which may indicate a read error. The V call is TRBV19, the J call TRBJ2-2; 7 nucleotides line up with TRBD2. Germline V gives CDR1 LNHDA, CDR2 SQIVND (reference sequence). This CDR3 contains 16 residues. CDR3 region: CASRYKLATNAGELFF. The CDR3 DNA sequence: TGTGCCAGTCGCTATAAACTAGCGACGAACGCCGGGGAGCTGTTTTTT. Combining the CDR3 with reference TRBV19 and TRBJ2-2 gives the whole variable domain DGGITQSPKYLFRKEGQNVTLSCEQNLNHDAMYWYRQDPGQGLRLIYYSQIVNDFQKGDIAEGYSVSREKKESFPLTVTSAQKNPTAFYLCASRYKLATNAGELFFGEGSRLTVL.

The chain carries TRBV28 and TRBJ1-2, with 7 nucleotides matching TRBD1. CDR1 and CDR2 (germline): MDHEN, SYDVKM. This CDR3 comprises 14 residues. V lost 7 bases and J lost 6; bases outside the gene matches: 11. CDR3 loop: CASIREQGNHGYTF. As DNA, the CDR3 is TGTGCCAGCATCAGGGAACAGGGGAACCATGGCTACACCTTC.

The V and J genes are TRBV2 and TRBJ1-5; D remains unclear. The CDR3 contains 12 residues. Per the germline V gene, CDR1 is SNHLY and CDR2 is FYNNEI. V lost 7 bases and J 2 bases, leaving 6 bases between the germline ends. The CDR3 sequence: CASKTGNQPQHF. CDR3 bases: TGTGCCAGCAAGACTGGCAATCAGCCCCAGCATTTT.